This TCR beta chain originates from a study of T-cell memory formation after mild COVID-19. Overall study context: There were largely donor-specific TCR clusters.

The V and J ends lost 2 bases and 4 bases respectively, with 13 bases between them. The length of the CDR3 is 15 residues. Germline CDR1 and CDR2: SGHTA and FQGTGA. In its sample, this clonotype was seen a few times. Antigen unknown. Study results and limitations: Clones which contracted sat mainly in CM and EM if CD4+, and in EMRA if CD8+. Within pre-infection memory, some responding clones were found, suggesting cross-reactive memory joined. A balance of CD4 and CD8 characterized clones contracting day 15 to 85, whereas later expanders leaned CD4+.

MiXCR, applied by TCRdb to the 5' RACE reads, yields one record per CDR3 protein. The table includes a few hundred thousand distinct CDR3 sequences, 8.5% to 9.5% detected once. This TCR came from a man between 18 and 29 years old who had mild COVID-19 (a few samples of this study predate the infection). Cell type and time point are not known. Input material: PBMCs or a T cell subset sorted from them (not recorded which). V and J are TRBV7-3 and TRBJ2-3; D is possibly TRBD1 (5 bases). Written as DNA, the CDR3 is TGTGCCAGCAGCTTAGGCAGGGCCTCCCCAGATACGCAGTATTTT. It translates to CASSLGRASPDTQYF.